The text below deals with one TCR beta chain. The antigen remains unidentified. Via MiXCR, TCRdb re-called the RT-PCR reads, giving one row per CDR3 protein. The sample contains approximately 680,000 distinct CDR3 sequences, 15% to 18% of which appear only once. This record comes from a study of response to subunit inactivated influenza vaccine. Points from the study as a whole: Authors suggested each seasonal flu vaccination may recruit only limited numbers of new T cells.

This CDR3 is built from 15 residues. Germline V gene data show CDR1 as SGHDT and CDR2 as YYEEEE. Germline trimming cut 0 bases from V and 6 bases from J; bases unmatched to any gene: 7. The rearrangement links TRBV5-6 to TRBJ1-1; TRBD1 matches at 8 bases. The sample was PBMCs from blood, taken 11 to 12 days after vaccination. This clonotype originated in a man aged 45-65 years who received an inactivated influenza vaccine. CDR3 bases: TGTGCCAGCAGCTTGGACCCCGACAGGGGAGCTGAAGCTTTCTTT. Its protein product is CASSLDPDRGAEAFF.